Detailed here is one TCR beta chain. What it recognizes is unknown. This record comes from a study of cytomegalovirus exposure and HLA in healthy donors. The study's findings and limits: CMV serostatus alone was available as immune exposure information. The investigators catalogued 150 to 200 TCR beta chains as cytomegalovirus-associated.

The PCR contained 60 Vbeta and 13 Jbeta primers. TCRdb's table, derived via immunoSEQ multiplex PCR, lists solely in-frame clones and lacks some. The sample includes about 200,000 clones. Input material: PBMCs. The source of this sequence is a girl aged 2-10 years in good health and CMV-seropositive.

The CDR3 sequence: CAIRGSLAGGPGEQYF. CDR3 DNA: TGTGCCATCAGGGGGTCGTTAGCGGGAGGGCCTGGCGAGCAGTACTTC. The V gene is TRBV10-3, the J gene TRBJ2-7; 11 bases match TRBD2. CDR1 ENHRY and CDR2 SYGVKD come from the germline V gene. The CDR3 contains 16 residues. Trimming at V came to 6 bases and at J to 6 bases, leaving 13 bases not matched to a gene.